This passage covers 6 T cell receptor beta chains from one sample sequenced in a study of regulatory T cells in long-lasting Graves disease. Through Arm-PCR of CDR3 regions and iRepertoire HTBI primers, TCR beta libraries were built. In TCRdb, the multiplex PCR reads were re-called with MiXCR into one record per CDR3 protein. The table shows 400,000 to 500,000 distinct CDR3 sequences, with 21% occurring only once. Time point reported: persistent/refractory GD, antithyroid drugs over 5 years with positive TRAb. Construction of the TCR library relied on RNA isolated from PBMCs. This specimen consisted of peripheral blood mononuclear cells (PBMCs), obtained when the disease was refractory, from a patient treated with antithyroid drugs. The receptors shown here come from a female donor with Graves disease.

The V gene is TRBV9, the J gene TRBJ2-7; a possible D gene is TRBD2 (6 bases). Trimming removed 6 bases at V and 5 bases at J, with 18 bases between. Germline V gene data show CDR1 as SGDLS and CDR2 as YYNGEE. The CDR3 runs to 14 residues. This CDR3 reads CASNPAGTPNEQYF. For the CDR3, the DNA is TGTGCCAGCAACCCTGCCGGGACTCCCAACGAGCAGTACTTC.

This chain joins TRBV28 and TRBJ2-1, with TRBD2 matching over 7 bases. This CDR3 is 15 amino acids long. Germline V lookup: CDR1 MDHEN, CDR2 SYDVKM. Trimming removed 5 bases from V and 7 bases from J; junction bases left unmatched: 11. The CDR3: CASSQNVGGWNEQFF. CDR3 bases: TGTGCCAGCAGTCAAAATGTGGGAGGGTGGAATGAGCAGTTCTTC.

This clonotype appeared many times. This chain connects TRBV2 to TRBJ2-2; tentatively, D is TRBD1 or TRBD2 (5 bases each). V shed 4 bases and J shed 0 bases, with 18 bases lying between them. Germline assignment: CDR1 SNHLY and CDR2 FYNNEI. This CDR3 comprises 18 residues. This chain's CDR3 is CASSGGRVFPSNTGELFF. CDR3 coding DNA: TGTGCCAGCAGTGGGGGACGGGTTTTCCCTTCGAACACCGGGGAGCTGTTTTTT.

The genes are TRBV24-1 and TRBJ1-1; no clear D. The V gene's germline CDR1 is KGHDR and CDR2 SFDVKD. V was trimmed by 9 bases and J by 3 bases, leaving 13 bases between them. CDR3 size: 13 residues. The CDR3 sequence: CATSKEKYTEAFF. Written as DNA, the CDR3 is TGTGCCACCTCTAAAGAGAAGTACACTGAAGCTTTCTTT.

A note on this clonotype: This may be a read error, as it is one base from a much larger clone. Written as DNA, the CDR3 is TGTGCCAGCAGCTTATTTGTGGGGGATGGTATGAATTCACCCCTCCACTTT. Translated, it gives CASSLFVGDGMNSPLHF. The chain combines TRBV7-9 with TRBJ1-6; possibly TRBD1 for D (5 bases). Germline assignment: CDR1 SEHNR and CDR2 FQNEAQ (reference sequence). This CDR3 has 17 residues. Trimming pared 2 bases from V and 7 bases from J, leaving 18 bases between.

This clonotype showed up many times. The V gene is TRBV6-1, the J gene TRBJ1-4; D unclear. Trimming removed 5 bases at V and 0 bases at J, with 13 bases between. The CDR3 sequence is 16 residues long. Germline values: CDR1 MNHNS, CDR2 SASEGT. CDR3 sequence reads: CASSPRRDATNEKLFF. The CDR3 DNA follows: TGTGCCAGCAGTCCACGACGGGATGCAACTAATGAAAAACTGTTTTTT.